The following is a TCR beta chain sequence with its context. What it binds is not known. Deletions cut 3 bases from V and 4 bases from J, with 4 bases between. The CDR3 is 13 residues long. The time point is: patch test 2, 6 weeks after DPC sensitization. Treatment described: therapeutic diphenylcyclopropenone sensitization with weekly scalp DPC. The donor pool consisted of alopecia patients aged 18 to 70 years, considered suitable for DPC. The sample belongs to a study of human T cells and chemical hapten exposure. At the level of the study: The variation in per-sample TCR yields arose mainly from small differences in pooled library volumes. Study-level results: Correlating positively with patch test score were the PT1 expanded TCR counts.

Methods used by the authors: A per-sample median of about 100,000 TCRs was observed, with counts ranging from roughly 23,224 to 700,000. Using its own MiXCR run on the RACE reads, TCRdb lists one record per CDR3 protein. The authors' filters were not applied to this entry. The sample consists of 360,000 or so distinct CDR3 sequences, around 6% of them appearing once. The sequences come from whole blood, collected in connection with sensitization to the hapten diphenylcyclopropenone (DPC). The rearrangement uses TRBV12-3 or TRBV12-4 and TRBJ2-6, with D hard to call. The receptor was derived from a woman aged 18-29 years with alopecia areata. Some clones in this sample may be carry-over from other donors' samples. The CDR3 nucleotides are TGTGCCAGCAGTTTGTACGGGGCCAACGTCCTGACTTTC. It translates to CASSLYGANVLTF.